This TCR beta chain derives from a study of blood T cells in healthy people across ages. Study findings and constraints: Roughly linear declines in TCR beta diversity per million T cells occurred with age.

The second PCR ran roughly 7 to 11 cycles with a sample-barcoded 5' primer and J-beta primers. All cDNA molecules were each tagged by a template-switch adaptor with 12 random nucleotides. TCRdb ran MiXCR on the 5' RACE reads and lists one entry per CDR3 protein. The repertoire includes 1.5 million to 2 million distinct CDR3 sequences, roughly 27% of them detected once, and more than 6% sits in the top ten. With regard to this clonotype: Antigen unknown.

Looked up from germline, CDR1 is GTSNPN and CDR2 is SVGIG (reference sequence). CDR3 length equals 12 residues. V was cut by 2 bases and J by 7 bases, with 9 bases left in between. Sequenced sample: blood. This clonotype was obtained from a woman between 25 and 40 years old in good health. This sequence joins TRBV30 and TRBJ2-1; D might be TRBD2 (5 bases). The CDR3 reads CAWSRRPNEQFF. The DNA for the CDR3 is TGTGCCTGGAGTAGGAGGCCGAATGAGCAGTTCTTC. The whole variable domain, remainder taken from reference TRBV30 and TRBJ2-1, is SQTIHQWPATLVQPVGSPLSLECTVEGTSNPNLYWYRQAAGRGLQLLFYSVGIGQISSEVPQNLSASRPQDRQFILSSKKLLLSDSGFYLCAWSRRPNEQFFGPGTRLTVL.